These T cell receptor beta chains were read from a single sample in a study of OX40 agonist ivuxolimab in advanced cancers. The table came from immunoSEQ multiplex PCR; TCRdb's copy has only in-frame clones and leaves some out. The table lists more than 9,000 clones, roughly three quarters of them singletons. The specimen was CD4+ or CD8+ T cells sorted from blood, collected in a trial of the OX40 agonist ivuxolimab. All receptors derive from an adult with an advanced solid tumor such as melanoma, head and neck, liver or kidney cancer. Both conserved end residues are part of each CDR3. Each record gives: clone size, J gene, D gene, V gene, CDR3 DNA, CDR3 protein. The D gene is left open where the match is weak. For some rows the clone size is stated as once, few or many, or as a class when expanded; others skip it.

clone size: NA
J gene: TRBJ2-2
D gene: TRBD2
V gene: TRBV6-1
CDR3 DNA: TGTGCCAGCAAGGGCGCGGGAGCAGTGGTGGAGCTGTTTTTT
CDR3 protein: CASKGAGAVVELFF

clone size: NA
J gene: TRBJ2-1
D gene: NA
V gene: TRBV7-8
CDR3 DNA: TGTGCCAGCATTCTCACGGAGAGCTCCTACAATGAGCAGTTCTTC
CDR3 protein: CASILTESSYNEQFF

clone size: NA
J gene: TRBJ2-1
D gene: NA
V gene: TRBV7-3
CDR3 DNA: TGTGCCAGCAGCTTAAAAAGTCCGGGAGCCGATAGTCATGAGCAGTTCTTC
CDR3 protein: CASSLKSPGADSHEQFF

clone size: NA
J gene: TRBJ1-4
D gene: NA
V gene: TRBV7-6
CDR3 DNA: TGTGCCAGCAGCCCGGGGGTCACCCTCTCGGATAATGAAAAACTGTTTTTT
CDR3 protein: CASSPGVTLSDNEKLFF

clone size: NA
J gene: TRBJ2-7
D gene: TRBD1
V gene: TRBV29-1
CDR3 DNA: TGCAGCGTGACTAGTCCCGGGACAGGGCTCTACGAGCAGTACTTC
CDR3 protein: CSVTSPGTGLYEQYF

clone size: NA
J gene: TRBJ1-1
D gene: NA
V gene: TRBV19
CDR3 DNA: TGTGCCAGTAGTATAGCAGGGGTTTCTGAAGCTTTCTTT
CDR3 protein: CASSIAGVSEAFF

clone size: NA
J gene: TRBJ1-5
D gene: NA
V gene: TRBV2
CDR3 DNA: TGTGCCAGCACCCCATTGGATAGCAATCAGCCCCAGCATTTT
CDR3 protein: CASTPLDSNQPQHF

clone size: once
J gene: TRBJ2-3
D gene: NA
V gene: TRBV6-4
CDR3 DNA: TGTGCCAGCAGTGAGGGCGAGACAGATACGCAGTATTTT
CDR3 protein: CASSEGETDTQYF

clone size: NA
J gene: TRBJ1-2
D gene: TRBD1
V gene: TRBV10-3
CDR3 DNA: TGTGCCATCAGTCCTCCGGGACAGGGGTCCTATGGCTACACCTTC
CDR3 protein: CAISPPGQGSYGYTF

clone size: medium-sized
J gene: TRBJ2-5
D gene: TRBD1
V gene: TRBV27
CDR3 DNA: TGTGCCAGCAGTTTATCGAGGACAGGGTACCAAGAGACCCAGTACTTC
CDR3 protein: CASSLSRTGYQETQYF

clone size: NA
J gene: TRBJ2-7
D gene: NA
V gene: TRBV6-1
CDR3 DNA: TGTGCCAGCAGTGAAGCCCGACATAGCTCCTACGAGCAGTACTTC
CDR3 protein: CASSEARHSSYEQYF

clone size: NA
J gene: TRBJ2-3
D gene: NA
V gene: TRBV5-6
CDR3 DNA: TGTGCCAGCAGCACCGTCGCTCCGGCGGATACGCAGTATTTT
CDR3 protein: CASSTVAPADTQYF

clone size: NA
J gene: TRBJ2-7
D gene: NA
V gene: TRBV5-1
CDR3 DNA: TGCGCCAGCAGCTCCCTTATGGACAGCCCCTACGAGCAGTACTTC
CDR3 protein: CASSSLMDSPYEQYF

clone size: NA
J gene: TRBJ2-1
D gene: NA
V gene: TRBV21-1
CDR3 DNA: TGTGCCAGCAGCAAAGCGCTCGGGACTAGCGGGATTTGCTCCTACAATGAGCAGTTCTTC
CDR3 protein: CASSKALGTSGICSYNEQFF